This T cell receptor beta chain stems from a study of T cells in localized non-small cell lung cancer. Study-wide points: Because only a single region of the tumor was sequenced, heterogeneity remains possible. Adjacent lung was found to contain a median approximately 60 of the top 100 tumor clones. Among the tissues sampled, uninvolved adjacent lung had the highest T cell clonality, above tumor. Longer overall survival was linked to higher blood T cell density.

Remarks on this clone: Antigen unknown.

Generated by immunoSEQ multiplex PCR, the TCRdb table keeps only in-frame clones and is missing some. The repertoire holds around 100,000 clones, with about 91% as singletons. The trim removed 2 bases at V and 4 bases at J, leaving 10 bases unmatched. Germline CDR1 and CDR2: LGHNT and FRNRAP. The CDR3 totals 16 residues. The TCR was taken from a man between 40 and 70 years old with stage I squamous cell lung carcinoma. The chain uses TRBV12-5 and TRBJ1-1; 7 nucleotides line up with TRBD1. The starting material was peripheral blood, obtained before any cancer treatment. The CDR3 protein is CASGLPRQGRSTEAFF. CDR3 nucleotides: TGTGCTAGTGGTTTGCCACGACAGGGCCGGAGCACTGAAGCTTTCTTT. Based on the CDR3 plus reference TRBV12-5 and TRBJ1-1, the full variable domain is DARVTQTPRHKVTEMGQEVTMRCQPILGHNTVFWYRQTMMQGLELLAYFRNRAPLDDSGMPKDRFSAEMPDATLATLKIQPSEPRDSAVYFCASGLPRQGRSTEAFFGQGTRLTVV.